The 13 T cell receptor beta chains given below trace back to one sample, sequenced in a study of T-cell memory formation after mild COVID-19. TCRdb processed the 5' RACE reads anew with MiXCR; each CDR3 protein has one entry. Of under 550,000 distinct CDR3 sequences in the sample, roughly 18% were seen once. The sequencing sample was made of PBMCs or a T cell subset sorted from them (not recorded which). The receptors were gathered from an adult woman who had mild COVID-19 (a few samples of this study predate the infection). Cell type and time point are not known.

The chain has TRBV5-1 and TRBJ2-5, with 13 bases that match TRBD2. The CDR3 extends over 16 amino acids. CDR1 is SGHRS and CDR2 is YFSETQ in the germline V gene. Unmatched junction bases numbered 7, after V lost 4 bases and J lost 4 bases. As DNA, the CDR3 is TGCGCCAGCAGCCAACCGGGACTAGCGGGAAGAGAGACCCAGTACTTC. Encoded protein: CASSQPGLAGRETQYF.

In this sample, this clonotype turned up a few times. The chain uses TRBV30 and TRBJ1-6; D uncertain. The CDR3 has 16 amino acids. Germline CDR1 and CDR2: GTSNPN and SVGIG (reference sequence). Trimming cost V 0 bases and J 10 bases, with 19 bases left between them. The CDR3 sequence is CAWSVGSSGFDSPLHF. In DNA form, the CDR3 reads TGTGCCTGGAGTGTAGGATCATCGGGGTTTGACTCACCCCTCCACTTT.

This chain links TRBV2 with TRBJ2-7, with 11 nucleotides matching TRBD1. From germline, CDR1 is SNHLY and CDR2 FYNNEI. V shed 6 bases and J 1 base; nucleotides not matched to a gene: 5. This CDR3 has 15 amino acids. The CDR3 loop is CASREGQGGSYEQYF. The CDR3 DNA reads as TGTGCCAGCAGAGAGGGACAGGGGGGATCCTACGAGCAGTACTTC.

A few counts support this clonotype. The genes are TRBV29-1 and TRBJ2-7; D is unresolved. The CDR3 spans 13 residues. The germline gives CDR1 SQVTM, CDR2 ANQGSEA. Trimming shortened V by 4 bases and J by 0 bases, and 10 bases separated the two germline ends. The CDR3 protein is CSVAQALSYEQYF. As DNA, the CDR3 is TGCAGCGTTGCCCAGGCCCTCTCCTACGAGCAGTACTTC.

The chain is built from TRBV25-1 and TRBJ2-3, with D possibly matching TRBD1 (6 bases). From germline, CDR1 is MGHDK and CDR2 SYGVNS. This CDR3 has 14 residues. Trimming cost V 7 bases and J 1 base, with 12 bases left between them. As DNA, the CDR3 is TGTGCCAGCATGGGGGCCGTCGGCACAGATACGCAGTATTTT. Translation gives CASMGAVGTDTQYF.

This clonotype was detected a few times. V is TRBV24-1 and J is TRBJ2-2; D is ambiguous. The V gene lost 1 base and the J gene lost 10 bases, with 12 bases spanning the gap. This CDR3 has 14 residues. From germline, CDR1 is KGHDR and CDR2 SFDVKD. CDR3 in DNA: TGTGCCACCAGTGATTTTTCCCCGGTTTCGGAGCTGTTTTTT. It encodes CATSDFSPVSELFF.

This clonotype was detected only a few times. The chain uses TRBV5-1 and TRBJ1-1; no firm D call. Germline V CDR1 and CDR2: SGHRS, YFSETQ. Trimming cost V 1 base and J 7 bases, with 11 bases left between them. The CDR3 length is 13 residues. The CDR3 spells CASSLSTVNEAFF. CDR3 DNA: TGCGCCAGCAGCTTGAGTACAGTTAATGAAGCTTTCTTT.

The V and J genes are TRBV5-1 and TRBJ2-1; TRBD2 aligns across 16 bases. With V trimmed by 2 bases and J by 7 bases, 9 bases remained unmatched. The CDR3 is made up of 18 amino acids. The germline V gene encodes CDR1 SGHRS and CDR2 YFSETQ. The CDR3 region has the DNA TGCGCCAGCAGCTTTACCGGGACTAGCGGGGGGGCGGGAAATGAGCAGTTCTTC. This encodes CASSFTGTSGGAGNEQFF.

This clonotype was counted at least ten times. The chain couples TRBV20-1 to TRBJ2-1; D may match TRBD1 or TRBD2 (5 bases each). The CDR3 is 10 residues long. In germline, CDR1 is DFQATT, CDR2 SNEGSKA (reference sequence). Deletions cut 0 bases from V and 15 bases from J, with 9 bases between. The CDR3 bases are TGCAGTGCTAGAGATACGGGGCTGTTCTTC. Protein sequence: CSARDTGLFF.

The chain uses TRBV5-1 and TRBJ1-1; no firm D call. Per the germline V gene, CDR1 is SGHRS and CDR2 is YFSETQ. This CDR3 has 13 amino acids. Trimming took 5 bases from V and 5 from J, leaving 13 bases between them. CDR3 nucleotide sequence: TGCGCCAGCAGGAGGCTGGCGGGAACTGAAGCTTTCTTT. It specifies CASRRLAGTEAFF. Using reference TRBV5-1 and TRBJ1-1 for the parts outside the CDR3, the full variable domain is KAGVTQTPRYLIKTRGQQVTLSCSPISGHRSVSWYQQTPGQGLQFLFEYFSETQRNKGNFPGRFSGRQFSNSRSEMNVSTLELGDSALYLCASRRLAGTEAFFGQGTRLTVV.

This clonotype was seen a handful of times. The chain links TRBV5-1 to TRBJ2-5; D is unclear. The germline gives CDR1 SGHRS, CDR2 YFSETQ. Trimming removed 1 base from V and 4 bases from J, with 11 bases in between. The CDR3 sequence is 14 residues long. This chain's CDR3 is CASSLRSPGETQYF. Here the CDR3 DNA reads TGCGCCAGCAGCTTGAGAAGTCCCGGAGAGACCCAGTACTTC.

This clonotype has a handful of counts. This chain uses TRBV12-3 or TRBV12-4 with TRBJ2-5; TRBD2 matches 11 bases. V dropped 6 bases and J dropped 5; count of bases not matched to a gene: 8. There are 15 residues in the CDR3. CDR3: CASSNPSGGHETQYF. In DNA form, the CDR3 reads TGTGCCAGCAGCAACCCTAGCGGGGGGCATGAGACCCAGTACTTC.

CDR3 coding DNA: TGTGCCAGCAGCACCCCCCAGGGGCCGCTACCCTACGAGCAGTACTTC. This codes for CASSTPQGPLPYEQYF. V is TRBV13 and J is TRBJ2-7; a weak D match, TRBD1 (6 bases). Germline CDR1 PRHDT, CDR2 FYEKMQ (reference sequence). The CDR3 is 16 amino acids. The V gene lost 5 bases and the J gene lost 2 bases, with 19 bases spanning the gap. The variable domain in full, with the rest retrieved from reference TRBV13 and TRBJ2-7, is AAGVIQSPRHLIKEKRETATLKCYPIPRHDTVYWYQQGPGQDPQFLISFYEKMQSDKGSIPDRFSAQQFSDYHSELNMSSLELGDSALYFCASSTPQGPLPYEQYFGPGTRLTVT.